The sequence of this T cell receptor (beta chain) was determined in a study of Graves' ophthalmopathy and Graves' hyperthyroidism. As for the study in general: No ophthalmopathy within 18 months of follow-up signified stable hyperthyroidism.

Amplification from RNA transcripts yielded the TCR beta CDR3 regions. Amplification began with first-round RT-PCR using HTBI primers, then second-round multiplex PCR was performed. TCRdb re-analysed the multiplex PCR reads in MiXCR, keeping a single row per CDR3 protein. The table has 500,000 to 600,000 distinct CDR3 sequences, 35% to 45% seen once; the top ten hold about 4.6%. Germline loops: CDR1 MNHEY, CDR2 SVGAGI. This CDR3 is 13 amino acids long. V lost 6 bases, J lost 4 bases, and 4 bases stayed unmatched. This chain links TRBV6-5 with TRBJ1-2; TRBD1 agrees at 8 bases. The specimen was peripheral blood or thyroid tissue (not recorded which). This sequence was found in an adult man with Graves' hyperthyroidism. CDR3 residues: CASRPDRVYGYTF. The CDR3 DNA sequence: TGTGCCAGCAGGCCGGACAGGGTCTATGGCTACACCTTC.